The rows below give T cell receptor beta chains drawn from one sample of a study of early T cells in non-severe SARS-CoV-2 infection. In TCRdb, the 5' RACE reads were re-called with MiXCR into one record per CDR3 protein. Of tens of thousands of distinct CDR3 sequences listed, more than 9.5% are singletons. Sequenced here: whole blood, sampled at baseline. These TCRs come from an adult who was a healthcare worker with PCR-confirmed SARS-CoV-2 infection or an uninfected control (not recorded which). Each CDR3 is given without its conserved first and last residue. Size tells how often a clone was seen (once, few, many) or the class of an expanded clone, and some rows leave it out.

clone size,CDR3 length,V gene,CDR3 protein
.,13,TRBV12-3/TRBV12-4,ASTSGTGGRQPQH
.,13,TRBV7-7,ASSPASGGQGEQF
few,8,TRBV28,ASSLDEQF
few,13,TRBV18,ASSFRPGSGNTIY
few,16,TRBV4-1,ASSPPPGTSGVYNEQF
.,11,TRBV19,ASNRNGANVLT
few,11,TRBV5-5,ASSLGQLYGYT
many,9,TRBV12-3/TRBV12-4,ASSLYNEQF
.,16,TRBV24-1,ATSDPPWTGALIYEQY
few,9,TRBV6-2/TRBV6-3,ASSQRTEAF
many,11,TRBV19,ASSAWDTYGYT
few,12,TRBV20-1,SARVRESTGELF
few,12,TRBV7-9,ASSFGTLVNEQF
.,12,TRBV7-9,ASSSGVSTDTQY
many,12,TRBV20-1,SARLDRTNYGYT
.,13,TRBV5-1,ASRAGTSSYNEQF
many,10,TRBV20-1,SVEEQGRGAF
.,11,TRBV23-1,ASGHDRGYEQY
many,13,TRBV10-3,AITTTGANTGELF
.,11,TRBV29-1,SAEEGGGTEAF
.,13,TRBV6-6,ASTENVRGSGIQY
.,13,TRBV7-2,ASSRAWMGGETQY
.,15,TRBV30,AWSARKGLAGSVGQY
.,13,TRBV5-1,ASSWTGKNTGELF
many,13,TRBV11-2,ASSLRDRGPETQY
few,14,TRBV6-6,SSSYSGGTGNQPQH
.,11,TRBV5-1,ASSFVGITEAF
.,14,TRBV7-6,ASSLDIRSSGNTIY
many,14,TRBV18,ASSPTPQMGSYGYT
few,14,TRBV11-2,ASSPAKGSGPYEQY
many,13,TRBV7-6,ASSLGLTNTGELF
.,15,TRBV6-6,ASSYSLIAPKNNEQF
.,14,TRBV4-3,ASSQDRKGAPYEQY
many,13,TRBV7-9,ASKRGAGAYNEQF
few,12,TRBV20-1,SARRSGGSYEQY
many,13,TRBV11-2,ATLWDRGPLDTQY
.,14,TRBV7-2,ASSLAGTRNTGELF
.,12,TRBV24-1,ATSDPRGSYEQY
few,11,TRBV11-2,ASSLVGVSSYT
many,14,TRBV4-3,ASSQAGQSGANVLT
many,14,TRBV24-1,ATSDDRVRDTGELF
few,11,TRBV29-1,SVRLADQETQY
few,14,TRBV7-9,ASSLAPGGSYNEQF
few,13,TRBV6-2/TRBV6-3,ASSAPGTFLNEQF
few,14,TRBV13,ASSLRLVGELETQY
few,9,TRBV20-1,SAGGQAPRY
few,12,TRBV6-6,ASSRTGVTGELF
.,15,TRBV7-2,ASSLASGTTNTGELF